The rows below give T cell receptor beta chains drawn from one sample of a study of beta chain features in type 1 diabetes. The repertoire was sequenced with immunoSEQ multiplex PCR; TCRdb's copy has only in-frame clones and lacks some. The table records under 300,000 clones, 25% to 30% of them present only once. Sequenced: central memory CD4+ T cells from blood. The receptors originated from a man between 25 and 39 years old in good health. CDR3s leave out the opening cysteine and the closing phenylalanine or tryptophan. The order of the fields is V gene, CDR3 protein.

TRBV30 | AWGRSGGQSDTQY
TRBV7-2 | ASGVGWTEAF
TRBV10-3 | AISESGGKNTEAF
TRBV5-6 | ASATGTRNEQF
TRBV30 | AWSDSYEQY
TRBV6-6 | ASSYLSTEAF
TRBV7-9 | ASSPDGSGYT
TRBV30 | AWSVGSLGTGELF
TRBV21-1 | ASSKDGNGH
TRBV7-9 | ASSPPAALTEAF
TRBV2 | ASSFVGAGTEAF
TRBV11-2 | ASSSKGRPPF
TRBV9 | ASSVGDYSRGHEQF
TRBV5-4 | AASTGGRDGYT
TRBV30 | AWGTGDNQPQH
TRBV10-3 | AIRSDRGGEKLF
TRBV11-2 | ASSLEPSSYEQY
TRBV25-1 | ASSEGGVAYGYT
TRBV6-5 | ASRPTGGNGYT
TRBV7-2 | ASSFDPTNGYT
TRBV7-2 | ASSLQGANQPQH
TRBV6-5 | ASSPGTSVYEQY
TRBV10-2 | ASSGQTDTQY
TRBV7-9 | ASSSPGQETQY
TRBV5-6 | ASSGRDSYYEQY
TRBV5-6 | ATLRTGMGATEAF